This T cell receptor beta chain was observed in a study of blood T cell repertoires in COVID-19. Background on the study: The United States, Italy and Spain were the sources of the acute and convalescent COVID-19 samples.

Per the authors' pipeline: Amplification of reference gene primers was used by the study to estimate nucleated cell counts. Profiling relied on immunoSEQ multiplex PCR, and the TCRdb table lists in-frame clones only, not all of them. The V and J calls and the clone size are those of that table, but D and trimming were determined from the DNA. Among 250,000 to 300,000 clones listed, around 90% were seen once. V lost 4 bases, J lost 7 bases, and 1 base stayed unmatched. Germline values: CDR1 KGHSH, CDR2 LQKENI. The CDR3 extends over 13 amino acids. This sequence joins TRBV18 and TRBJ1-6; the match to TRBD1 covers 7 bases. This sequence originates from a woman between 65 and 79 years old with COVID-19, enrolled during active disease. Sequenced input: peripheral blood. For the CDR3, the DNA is TGTGCCAGCTCACAGGGGGCAAATTCACCCCTCCACTTT. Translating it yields CASSQGANSPLHF.